Described below is a single T cell receptor beta chain sequence and its context. The antigen remains undetermined. The sample originates from a study of T cells in localized non-small cell lung cancer. Regarding the study as a whole: A median 57 of the top 100 tumor clones appeared in adjacent lung. Uninvolved nearby lung showed the greatest T cell clonality, exceeding that found in tumor. The tumor had only one region sequenced, so heterogeneity remains possible.

The CDR3 contains 16 residues. Trimming removed 6 bases from V and 4 bases from J; junction bases left unmatched: 10. Germline CDR1 is MDHEN and CDR2 is SYDVKM. Sequencing was performed with immunoSEQ multiplex PCR; in TCRdb, only in-frame clones are kept and a portion is missing. The table records around 100,000 clones, 80% to 90% of them present only once. The sequences come from peripheral blood, collected before any cancer treatment. This receptor was taken from a man aged 40 to 70 with stage I squamous cell lung carcinoma. This sequence joins TRBV28 and TRBJ2-5, with TRBD1 identical over 11 bases. As DNA, the CDR3 is TGTGCCAGCAGCTTGCCGGGACAGGGGGAAGGAGAGACCCAGTACTTC. It encodes CASSLPGQGEGETQYF.